This is a list of T cell receptor beta chains from one sample in a study of blood T cell repertoires in COVID-19. Sequencing used immunoSEQ multiplex PCR; TCRdb keeps in-frame clones, though not all of them. The repertoire holds roughly 20,000 clones, approximately 86% seen once, with 9.5% to 13% in the top ten. The material sequenced was peripheral blood. These receptor sequences come from a human donor in a cohort sampled during active COVID-19. The CDR3 runs from the conserved cysteine through the conserved F or W. The D gene is left open where the match is weak. Only part of the rows carry a size: once, few, many, or a class if the clone is expanded.

>TRBJ2-5|TRBV11-2|few|.
TGTGCCAGCAGCCAAGCCGATAAAAGCCGGGGTGAGACCCAGTACTTC
CASSQADKSRGETQYF
>TRBJ1-2|TRBV5-1|.|.
TGCGCCAGCAGCTTGCAGGGGAGGGGATACTATGGCTACACCTTC
CASSLQGRGYYGYTF
>TRBJ1-4|TRBV28|.|.
TGTGCCAGCAGACTAGGACGGATTAATGAAAAACTGTTTTTT
CASRLGRINEKLFF
>TRBJ2-7|TRBV18|.|TRBD1
TGTGCCAGCTCACCCCCTAACACAGGGGACGACGAGCAGTACTTC
CASSPPNTGDDEQYF
>TRBJ2-2|TRBV7-9|.|TRBD2
TGTGCCAGCAGCCCCCTAGCGGGAGCCAGGGACGGGGAGCTGTTTTTT
CASSPLAGARDGELFF
>TRBJ2-1|TRBV19|.|TRBD2
TGTGCCAGTAGTGGGACTAGCGGCGCCGAGCAGTTCTTC
CASSGTSGAEQFF
>TRBJ1-1|TRBV6-6|.|.
TGTGCCAGCAGTTACGCGGAACCGAACACTGAAGCTTTCTTT
CASSYAEPNTEAFF
>TRBJ2-7|TRBV6-1|.|.
TGTGCCAGCAGTGAGAGTCACGAGCAGTACTTC
CASSESHEQYF
>TRBJ2-1|TRBV15|.|TRBD2
TGTGCCACCAGCAGCGGACTAGCGGGAGGGGGAAATGAGCAGTTCTTC
CATSSGLAGGGNEQFF
>TRBJ2-1|TRBV2|once|TRBD1
TGTGCCAGCAGTGGGAGGACAGGTTACAATGAGCAGTTCTTC
CASSGRTGYNEQFF
>TRBJ2-7|TRBV9|.|.
TGTGCCAGCAGCCCTGGGGTTGGGACACCCTTCTACGAGCAGTACTTC
CASSPGVGTPFYEQYF
>TRBJ2-1|TRBV10-3|.|.
TGTGCCATCAGTGTCGGGATTAGCTCCTACAATGAGCAGTTCTTC
CAISVGISSYNEQFF
>TRBJ1-4|TRBV21-1|.|.
TGTGCCAGCAGCAAACCGAGGCCCGGGGTAGGGGAAAAACTGTTTTTT
CASSKPRPGVGEKLFF
>TRBJ2-1|TRBV2|.|.
TGTGCCAGCCAGCCGACACGATCCTACAATGAGCAGTTCTTC
CASQPTRSYNEQFF
>TRBJ2-3|TRBV7-2|.|.
TGTGCCAGCAGCCCCACGGCCACCCCAGGGGACGATACGCAGTATTTT
CASSPTATPGDDTQYF
>TRBJ2-7|TRBV6-5|.|TRBD1
TGTGCCAGCAGTTCGGACAGGGTCCCTTCCTACGAGCAGTACTTC
CASSSDRVPSYEQYF
>TRBJ2-7|TRBV12-3/TRBV12-4|.|TRBD2
TGTGCCAGCAGTTTAACTAGCGGGTACGAGCAGTACTTC
CASSLTSGYEQYF
>TRBJ1-3|TRBV29-1|.|.
TGCAGCACGGGAGAGGGAAACACCATATATTTT
CSTGEGNTIYF
>TRBJ1-5|TRBV3-1/TRBV3-2|few|TRBD1
TGTGCCAGCAGCCACGGGACAGGGAATAGCAATCAGCCCCAGCATTTT
CASSHGTGNSNQPQHF
>TRBJ2-5|TRBV11-2|medium-sized|.
TGTGCCAGCAGCTCCGCCGCGGAGACCCAGTACTTC
CASSSAAETQYF
>TRBJ2-1|TRBV27|.|TRBD2
TGTGCCAGCAGCCCACTAGCGGGAGGGCCCTTGAGCAATGAGCAGTTCTTC
CASSPLAGGPLSNEQFF
>TRBJ1-2|TRBV27|.|.
TGTGCCAGCAGTTTATCGAGGACAGACTATGGCTACACCTTC
CASSLSRTDYGYTF
>TRBJ2-7|TRBV7-9|.|.
TGTGCCAGCAGCTTAGAAAGATCAGTAGGAGGCGAGCAGTACTTC
CASSLERSVGGEQYF
>TRBJ2-7|TRBV7-8|.|TRBD1
TGTGCCAGCAGCTTAGGAGGGGGCTCCTCCTACGAGCAGTACTTC
CASSLGGGSSYEQYF
>TRBJ2-2|TRBV27|.|TRBD1
TGTGCCAGCAGTTTATACAGGGGGAACACCGGGGAGCTGTTTTTT
CASSLYRGNTGELFF
>TRBJ2-4|TRBV28|once|TRBD2
TGTGCCAGCAGTCTCCAGCGGGAGAGCGACATTCAGTACTTC
CASSLQRESDIQYF
>TRBJ1-4|TRBV11-2|.|TRBD1
TGTGCCAGCAGCGTCTCCACAGGGGACATTATAGGAAAACTGTTTTTT
CASSVSTGDIIGKLFF
>TRBJ2-7|TRBV2|.|.
TGTGCCAGCAGTGTAGAGGGCTACGAGCAGTACTTC
CASSVEGYEQYF
>TRBJ1-3|TRBV5-8|.|.
TGTGCCAGCAGGTCGGAGGGGCTCTCTGGAAACACCATATATTTT
CASRSEGLSGNTIYF
>TRBJ2-7|TRBV4-1|.|.
TGCGCCAGCAGCCCCCTGGGGGCCGGATCCTACGAGCAGTACTTC
CASSPLGAGSYEQYF
>TRBJ2-1|TRBV3-1/TRBV3-2|once|.
TGTGCCAGCAGCCCGTATCGGGAACTTAGCTCCAGGAATGAGCAGTTCTTC
CASSPYRELSSRNEQFF